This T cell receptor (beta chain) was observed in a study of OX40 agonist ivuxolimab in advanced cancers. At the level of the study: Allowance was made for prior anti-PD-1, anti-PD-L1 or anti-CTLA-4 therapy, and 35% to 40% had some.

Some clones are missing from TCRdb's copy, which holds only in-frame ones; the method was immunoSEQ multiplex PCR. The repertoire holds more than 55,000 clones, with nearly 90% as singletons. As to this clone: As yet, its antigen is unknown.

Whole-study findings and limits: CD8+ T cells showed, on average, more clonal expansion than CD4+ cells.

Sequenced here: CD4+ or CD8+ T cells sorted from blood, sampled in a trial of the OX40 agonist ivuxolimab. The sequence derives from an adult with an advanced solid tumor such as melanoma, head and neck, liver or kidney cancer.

The CDR3 DNA is TGCAGTGCTAGTGGAAACAATGAGCAGTTCTTC. Translated: CSASGNNEQFF. The rearrangement joins TRBV20-1 to TRBJ2-1; D gene uncertain. CDR3 length: 11 amino acids. V was shortened by 3 bases and J by 5 bases, with 5 bases between the two germline ends. CDR1 is DFQATT and CDR2 is SNEGSKA in the germline V gene (reference sequence).